Reported below is one T cell receptor (beta chain). The CDR3 consists of 14 residues. V lost 2 bases, J lost 1 base, and 9 bases lay in between. Germline CDR1 MNHNS, CDR2 SASEGT. This entry belongs to a study of OX40 agonist ivuxolimab in advanced cancers. Profiled with immunoSEQ multiplex PCR; TCRdb holds only in-frame clones, not every one. The sample lists around 20,000 clones, roughly 74% occurring once. Source: CD4+ or CD8+ T cells sorted from blood, taken in a trial of the OX40 agonist ivuxolimab. The V gene is TRBV6-1, the J gene TRBJ2-7; possibly TRBD2 for D (5 bases). The source of this sequence is an adult with an advanced solid tumor such as melanoma, head and neck, liver or kidney cancer. The CDR3 sequence: CASSEWTGSYEQYF. The DNA for the CDR3 is TGTGCCAGCAGTGAATGGACGGGATCCTACGAGCAGTACTTC.